The entry below gives a single T cell receptor (beta chain) sequence along with its context. The germline V gene encodes CDR1 SGHNT and CDR2 YYREEE (reference sequence). V shed 2 bases and J 3 bases; nucleotides not matched to a gene: 1. The CDR3 is 13 amino acids. The record originates from a study of cytomegalovirus exposure and HLA in healthy donors. A multiplex PCR was run with 60 Vbeta primers and 13 Jbeta primers. Libraries were prepared by immunoSEQ multiplex PCR; TCRdb keeps only in-frame clonotypes and omits some of them. The sample holds 100,000 to 150,000 clones; 55% to 75% are singletons and the top ten take approximately 8.2%.

The sequence derives from a middle-aged woman in good health and CMV-seropositive. The material sequenced was PBMCs. This chain uses TRBV5-4 with TRBJ1-2, with TRBD1 matching 7 bases. The CDR3 DNA is TGTGCCAGCAGCTTCGACAGGGACTATGGCTACACCTTC. This gives the protein CASSFDRDYGYTF. The full variable domain, in which reference TRBV5-4 and TRBJ1-2 provide the parts outside the CDR3, is ETGVTQSPTHLIKTRGQQVTLRCSSQSGHNTVSWYQQALGQGPQFIFQYYREEENGRGNFPPRFSGLQFPNYSSELNVNALELDDSALYLCASSFDRDYGYTFGSGTRLTVV.